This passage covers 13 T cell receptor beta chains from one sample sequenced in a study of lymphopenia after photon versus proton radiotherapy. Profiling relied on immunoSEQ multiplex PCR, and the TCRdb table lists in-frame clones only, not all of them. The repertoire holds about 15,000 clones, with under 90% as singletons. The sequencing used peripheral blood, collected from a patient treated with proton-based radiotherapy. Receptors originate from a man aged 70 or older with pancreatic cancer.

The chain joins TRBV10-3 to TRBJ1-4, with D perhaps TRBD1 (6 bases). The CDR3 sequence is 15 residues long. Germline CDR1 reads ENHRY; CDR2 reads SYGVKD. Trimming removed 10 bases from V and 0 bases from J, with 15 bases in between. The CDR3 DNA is TGTGCCACAGGACAGAAAGGTACAACTAATGAAAAACTGTTTTTT. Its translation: CATGQKGTTNEKLFF.

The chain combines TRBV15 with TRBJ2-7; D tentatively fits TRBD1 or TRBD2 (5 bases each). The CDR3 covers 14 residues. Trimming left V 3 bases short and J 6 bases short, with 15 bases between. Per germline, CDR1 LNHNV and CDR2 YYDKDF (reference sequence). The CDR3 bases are TGTGCCACCAGCAGGACCGGCAGAGGGACCGAGCAGTACTTC. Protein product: CATSRTGRGTEQYF.

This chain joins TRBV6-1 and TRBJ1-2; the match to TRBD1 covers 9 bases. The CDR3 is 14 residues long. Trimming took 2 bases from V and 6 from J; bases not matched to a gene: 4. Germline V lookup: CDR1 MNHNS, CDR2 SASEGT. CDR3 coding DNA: TGTGCCAGCAGTGAACTGGGACAGGGAGATGGCTACACCTTC. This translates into CASSELGQGDGYTF.

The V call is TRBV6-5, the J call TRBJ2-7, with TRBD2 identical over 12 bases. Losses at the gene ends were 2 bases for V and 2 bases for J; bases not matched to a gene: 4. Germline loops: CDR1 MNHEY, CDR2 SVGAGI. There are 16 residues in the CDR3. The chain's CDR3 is CASSYGGLAGTYEQYF. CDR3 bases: TGTGCCAGCAGTTACGGAGGACTAGCGGGGACCTACGAGCAGTACTTC.

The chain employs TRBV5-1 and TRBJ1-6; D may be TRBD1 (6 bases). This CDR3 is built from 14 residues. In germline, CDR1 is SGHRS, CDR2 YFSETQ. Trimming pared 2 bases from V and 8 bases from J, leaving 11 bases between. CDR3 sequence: CASSFQNRDSPLHF. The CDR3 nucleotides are TGCGCCAGCAGCTTTCAGAACAGGGATTCACCCCTCCACTTT.

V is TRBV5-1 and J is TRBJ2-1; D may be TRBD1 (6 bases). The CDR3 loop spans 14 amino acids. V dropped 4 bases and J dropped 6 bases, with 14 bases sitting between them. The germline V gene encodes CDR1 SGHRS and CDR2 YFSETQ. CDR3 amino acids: CASSNDGRGNEQFF. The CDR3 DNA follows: TGCGCCAGCAGCAACGATGGCAGGGGCAATGAGCAGTTCTTC.

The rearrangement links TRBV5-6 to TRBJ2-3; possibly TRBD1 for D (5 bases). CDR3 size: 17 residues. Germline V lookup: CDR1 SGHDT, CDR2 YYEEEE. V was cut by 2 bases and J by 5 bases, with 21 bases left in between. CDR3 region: CASSFVLGLGSGDTQYF. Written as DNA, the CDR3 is TGTGCCAGCAGCTTCGTACTGGGGCTGGGCTCTGGAGATACGCAGTATTTT.

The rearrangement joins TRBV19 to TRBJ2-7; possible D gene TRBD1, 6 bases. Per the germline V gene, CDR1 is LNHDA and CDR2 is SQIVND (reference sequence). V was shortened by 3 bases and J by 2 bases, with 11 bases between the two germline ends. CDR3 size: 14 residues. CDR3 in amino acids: CASSIGTTPYEQYF. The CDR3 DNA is TGTGCCAGTAGTATCGGGACAACACCCTACGAGCAGTACTTC.

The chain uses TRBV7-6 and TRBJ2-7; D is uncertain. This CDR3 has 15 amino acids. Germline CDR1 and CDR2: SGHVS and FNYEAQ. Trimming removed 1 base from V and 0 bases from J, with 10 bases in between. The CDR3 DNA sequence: TGTGCCAGCAGCTTAGGCGGCAGGAGCTCCTACGAGCAGTACTTC. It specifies CASSLGGRSSYEQYF.

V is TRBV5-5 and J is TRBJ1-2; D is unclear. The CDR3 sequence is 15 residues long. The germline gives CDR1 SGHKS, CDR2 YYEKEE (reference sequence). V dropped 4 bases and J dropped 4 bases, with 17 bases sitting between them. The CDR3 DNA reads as TGTGCCAGCAGCCCAGCCCGCGGGTCTAGCTATGGCTACACCTTC. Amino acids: CASSPARGSSYGYTF.

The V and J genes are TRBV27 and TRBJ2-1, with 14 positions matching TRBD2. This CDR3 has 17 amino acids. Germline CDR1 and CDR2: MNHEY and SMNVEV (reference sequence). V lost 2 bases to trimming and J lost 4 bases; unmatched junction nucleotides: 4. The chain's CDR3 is CASSLPGLAGGYNEQFF. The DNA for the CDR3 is TGTGCCAGCAGTTTACCAGGACTAGCGGGGGGTTACAATGAGCAGTTCTTC.

CDR3 sequence (DNA): TGTGCCAGCTCCCTCGGGCAGTCGAACACTGAAGCTTTCTTT. Its protein product is CASSLGQSNTEAFF. The chain joins TRBV18 to TRBJ1-1; no clear D gene. The CDR3 consists of 14 residues. Germline V CDR1 and CDR2: KGHSH, LQKENI. Trimming pared 6 bases from V and 1 base from J, leaving 12 bases between. Full variable domain (rest looked up from reference TRBV18 and TRBJ1-1): NAGVMQNPRHLVRRRGQEARLRCSPMKGHSHVYWYRQLPEEGLKFMVYLQKENIIDESGMPKERFSAEFPKEGPSILRIQQVVRGDSAAYFCASSLGQSNTEAFFGQGTRLTVV.

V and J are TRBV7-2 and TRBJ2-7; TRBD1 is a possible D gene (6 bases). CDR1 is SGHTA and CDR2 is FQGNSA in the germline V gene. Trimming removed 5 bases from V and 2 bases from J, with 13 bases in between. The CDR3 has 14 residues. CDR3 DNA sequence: TGTGCCAGCAGCACCATGACAGGTACCTACGAGCAGTACTTC. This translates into CASSTMTGTYEQYF.